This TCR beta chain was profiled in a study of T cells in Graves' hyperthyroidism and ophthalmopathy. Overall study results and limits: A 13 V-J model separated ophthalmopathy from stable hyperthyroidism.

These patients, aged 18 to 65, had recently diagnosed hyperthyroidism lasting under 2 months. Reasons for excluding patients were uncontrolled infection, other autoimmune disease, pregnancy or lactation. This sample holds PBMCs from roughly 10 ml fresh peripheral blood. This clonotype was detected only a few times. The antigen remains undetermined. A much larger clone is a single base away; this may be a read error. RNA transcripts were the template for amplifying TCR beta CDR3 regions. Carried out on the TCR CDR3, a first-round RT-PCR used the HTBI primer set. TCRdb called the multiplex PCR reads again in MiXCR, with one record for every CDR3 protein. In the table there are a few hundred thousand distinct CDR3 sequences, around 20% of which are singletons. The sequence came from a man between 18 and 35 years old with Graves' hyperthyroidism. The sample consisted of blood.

As DNA, the CDR3 is TGTGCCAGCACCCGGACAGGGGACACTGAAGCTTTCTTT. Encoded protein: CASTRTGDTEAFF. The chain employs TRBV6-1 and TRBJ1-1; 9 positions match TRBD1. The CDR3 extends over 13 amino acids. J lost 3 bases, V lost 7 bases, and 3 bases had no gene match. The germline V gene has CDR1 MNHNS and CDR2 SASEGT.